This TCR beta chain came from a study of T cells after yellow fever vaccination. Looking at the study overall: Preparation used SMART-Seq v4 Ultra Low Input for the low-cell-number fractions.

By 5'RACE template switching, TCR cDNA was produced, with a universal primer site and UMIs added in the process. One entry per CDR3 protein, called by TCRdb with MiXCR from the 5' RACE reads. The sample has hundreds of thousands of distinct CDR3 sequences; about a fifth are singletons. Trimming removed 5 bases at V and 9 bases at J, with 8 bases between. This CDR3 is built from 11 residues. General study results and limits: FACS-sorted repertoires might harbor abundant contaminating clonotypes from the bulk population. Weaker, the secondary response peaked sooner, at day 5 versus 15.

As concerns this clonotype: Its specificity is not known.

The sample here was PBMCs, taken 21 days after the first yellow fever vaccination. This receptor was obtained from a man aged 18 to 30 who received the YFV17D yellow fever vaccine. The V gene is TRBV12-3 or TRBV12-4, the J gene TRBJ2-1; no clear D gene. CDR3 sequence: CASSKWSEQFF. DNA for the CDR3: TGTGCCAGCAGTAAATGGAGTGAGCAGTTCTTC.